This T cell receptor beta chain was captured by sequencing in a study of blood T cell repertoires in COVID-19. Overall study context: Sites across the United States, Italy and Spain contributed samples from acute and convalescent COVID-19. The cDNA or gDNA used as material had been derived from T cells, B-cell-depleted T cells, or PBMCs.

Those enrolled in Seattle joined during active infection and were followed longitudinally afterward. Trimming removed 4 bases at V and 3 bases at J, with 9 bases between. Germline V CDR1 and CDR2: KGHSH, LQKENI. The CDR3 totals 13 residues. As processed by the authors: Amplification from reference gene primers served as the basis for estimated nucleated cell counts. Clones were sequenced by immunoSEQ multiplex PCR, and TCRdb holds only the in-frame ones, with some missing. V and J calls and clone size come straight from that table; D and trimming were deduced from the DNA. This table holds 450,000 or so clones, around 90% found once.

The sequencing input was peripheral blood. The J gene is TRBJ1-1, the V gene TRBV18, with D perhaps TRBD1 (6 bases). This TCR was recovered from a man younger than 35 with COVID-19, enrolled during active disease. CDR3: CASSLDRYTEAFF. The CDR3, as DNA: TGTGCCAGCTCACTGGACAGATACACTGAAGCTTTCTTT.